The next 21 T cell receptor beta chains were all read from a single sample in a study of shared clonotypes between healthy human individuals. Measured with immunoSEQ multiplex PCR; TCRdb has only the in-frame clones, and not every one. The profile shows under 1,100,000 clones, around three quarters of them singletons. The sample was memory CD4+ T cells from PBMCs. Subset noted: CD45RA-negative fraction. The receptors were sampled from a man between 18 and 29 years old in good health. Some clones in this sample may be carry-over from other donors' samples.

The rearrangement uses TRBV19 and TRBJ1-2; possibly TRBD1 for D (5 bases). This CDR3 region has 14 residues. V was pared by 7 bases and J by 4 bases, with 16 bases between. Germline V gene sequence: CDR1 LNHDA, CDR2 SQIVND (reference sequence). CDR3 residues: CASTPGRGVYGYTF. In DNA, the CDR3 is TGTGCCAGTACCCCAGGGAGAGGGGTCTATGGCTACACCTTC.

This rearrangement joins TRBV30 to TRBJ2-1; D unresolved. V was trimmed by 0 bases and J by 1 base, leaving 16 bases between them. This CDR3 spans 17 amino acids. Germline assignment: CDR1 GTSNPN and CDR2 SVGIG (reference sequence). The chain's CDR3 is CAWSVPLGRGSYNEQFF. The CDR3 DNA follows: TGTGCCTGGAGTGTCCCGCTAGGCCGAGGATCCTACAATGAGCAGTTCTTC.

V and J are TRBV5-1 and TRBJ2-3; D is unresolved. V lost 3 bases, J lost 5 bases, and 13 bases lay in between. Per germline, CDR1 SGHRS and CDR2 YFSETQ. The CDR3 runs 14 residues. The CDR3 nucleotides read TGCGCCAGCAGCTCTCTCGAGCCCCAAGATACGCAGTATTTT. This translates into CASSSLEPQDTQYF.

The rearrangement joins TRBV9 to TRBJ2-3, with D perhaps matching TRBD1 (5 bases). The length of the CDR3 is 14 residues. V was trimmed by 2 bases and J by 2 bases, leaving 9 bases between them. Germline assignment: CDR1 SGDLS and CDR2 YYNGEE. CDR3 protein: CASSVFRDTDTQYF. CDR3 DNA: TGTGCCAGCAGCGTGTTCAGGGACACAGATACGCAGTATTTT.

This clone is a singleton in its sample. The CDR3 DNA sequence: TGTGCCAGCGGGGGGGATGGCTACACCTTC. Translation: CASGGDGYTF. V and J are TRBV2 and TRBJ1-2, with a tentative D call TRBD1 (5 bases). The CDR3 covers 10 residues. The germline V and J ends were trimmed by 8 bases and 6 bases, with 7 bases remaining between them. Germline CDR1 is SNHLY and CDR2 is FYNNEI.

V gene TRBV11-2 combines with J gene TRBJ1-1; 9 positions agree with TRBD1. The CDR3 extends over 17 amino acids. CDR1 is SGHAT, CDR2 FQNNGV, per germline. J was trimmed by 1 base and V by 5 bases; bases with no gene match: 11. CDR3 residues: CASSPGTGRRTNTEAFF. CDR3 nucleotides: TGTGCCAGCAGCCCTGGGACAGGGAGAAGAACGAACACTGAAGCTTTCTTT. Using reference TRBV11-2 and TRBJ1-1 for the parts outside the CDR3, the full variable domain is EAGVAQSPRYKIIEKRQSVAFWCNPISGHATLYWYQQILGQGPKLLIQFQNNGVVDDSQLPKDRFSAERLKGVDSTLKIQPAKLEDSAVYLCASSPGTGRRTNTEAFFGQGTRLTVV.

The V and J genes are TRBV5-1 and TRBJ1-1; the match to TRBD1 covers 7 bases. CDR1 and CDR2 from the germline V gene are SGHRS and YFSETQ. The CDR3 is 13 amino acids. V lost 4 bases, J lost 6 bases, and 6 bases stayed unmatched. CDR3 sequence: CASSNTGVAEAFF. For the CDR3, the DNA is TGCGCCAGCAGCAACACAGGGGTGGCTGAAGCTTTCTTT.

The CDR3 loop is CAWSVNLGRDNEQFF. In nucleotides, the CDR3 is TGTGCCTGGAGTGTAAATCTGGGACGGGACAATGAGCAGTTCTTC. This rearrangement joins TRBV30 to TRBJ2-1; D possibly matches TRBD1 or TRBD2 (5 bases each). From germline, CDR1 is GTSNPN and CDR2 SVGIG (reference sequence). Between the trimmed V and J ends, which lost 0 bases and 5 bases, there was a span of 14 bases. The CDR3 is 15 amino acids. The full variable domain, in which reference TRBV30 and TRBJ2-1 provide the parts outside the CDR3, is SQTIHQWPATLVQPVGSPLSLECTVEGTSNPNLYWYRQAAGRGLQLLFYSVGIGQISSEVPQNLSASRPQDRQFILSSKKLLLSDSGFYLCAWSVNLGRDNEQFFGPGTRLTVL.

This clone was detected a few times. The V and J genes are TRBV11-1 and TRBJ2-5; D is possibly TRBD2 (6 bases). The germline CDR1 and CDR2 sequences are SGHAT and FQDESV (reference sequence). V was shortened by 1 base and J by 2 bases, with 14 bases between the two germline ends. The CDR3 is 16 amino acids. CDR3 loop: CASSLGVASAQETQYF. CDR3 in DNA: TGTGCCAGCAGCTTAGGGGTCGCTAGCGCACAAGAGACCCAGTACTTC.

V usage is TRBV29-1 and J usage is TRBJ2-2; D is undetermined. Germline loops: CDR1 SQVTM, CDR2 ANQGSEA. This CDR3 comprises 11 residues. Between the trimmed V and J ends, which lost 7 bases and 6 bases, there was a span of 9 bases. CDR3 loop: CSALLAGELFF. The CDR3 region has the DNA TGCAGCGCCCTCCTAGCCGGGGAGCTGTTTTTT.

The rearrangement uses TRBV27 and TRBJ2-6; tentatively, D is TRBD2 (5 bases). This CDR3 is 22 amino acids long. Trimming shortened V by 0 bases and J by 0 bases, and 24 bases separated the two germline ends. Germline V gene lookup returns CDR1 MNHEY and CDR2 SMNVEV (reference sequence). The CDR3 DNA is TGTGCCAGCAGTTTATCGTCTCTTTCGATCGGACTGAAGAGCTCTGGGGCCAACGTCCTGACTTTC. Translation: CASSLSSLSIGLKSSGANVLTF.

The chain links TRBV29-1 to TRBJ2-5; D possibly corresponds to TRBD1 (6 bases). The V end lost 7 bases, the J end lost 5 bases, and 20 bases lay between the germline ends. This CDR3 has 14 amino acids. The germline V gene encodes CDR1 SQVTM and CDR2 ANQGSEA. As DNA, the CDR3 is TGCAGCGCCGTGGAGATGGGGGCTCCCGAGACCCAGTACTTC. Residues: CSAVEMGAPETQYF.

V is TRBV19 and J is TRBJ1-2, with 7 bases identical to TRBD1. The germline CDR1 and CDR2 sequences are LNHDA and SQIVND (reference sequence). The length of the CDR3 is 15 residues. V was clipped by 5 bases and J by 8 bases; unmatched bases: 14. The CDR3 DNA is TGTGCCAGTAGTCCGATGACCCACGACAGGGCCGGCTACACCTTC. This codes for CASSPMTHDRAGYTF.

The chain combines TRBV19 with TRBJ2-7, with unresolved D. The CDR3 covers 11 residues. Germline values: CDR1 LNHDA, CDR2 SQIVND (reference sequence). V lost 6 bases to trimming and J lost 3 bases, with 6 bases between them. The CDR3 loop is CASRGYYEQYF. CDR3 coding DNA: TGTGCCAGTAGGGGCTACTACGAGCAGTACTTC.

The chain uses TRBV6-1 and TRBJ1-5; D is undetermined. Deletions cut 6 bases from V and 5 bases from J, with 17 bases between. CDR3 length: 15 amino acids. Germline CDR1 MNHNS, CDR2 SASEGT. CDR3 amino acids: CASRRTVSGDQPQHF. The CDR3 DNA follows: TGTGCCAGCAGGAGGACCGTCTCCGGGGATCAGCCCCAGCATTTT.

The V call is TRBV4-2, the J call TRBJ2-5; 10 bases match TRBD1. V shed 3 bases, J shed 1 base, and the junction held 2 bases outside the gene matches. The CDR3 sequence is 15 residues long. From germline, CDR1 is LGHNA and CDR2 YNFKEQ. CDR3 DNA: TGTGCCAGCAGCCAGGGACAGGGGTCCCAAGAGACCCAGTACTTC. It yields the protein CASSQGQGSQETQYF.

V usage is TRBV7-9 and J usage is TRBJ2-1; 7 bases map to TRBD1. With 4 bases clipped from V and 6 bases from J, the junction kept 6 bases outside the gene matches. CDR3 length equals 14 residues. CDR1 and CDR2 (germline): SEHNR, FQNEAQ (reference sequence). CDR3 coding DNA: TGTGCCAGCAGCTATACCGACAGGGCCAATGAGCAGTTCTTC. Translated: CASSYTDRANEQFF.

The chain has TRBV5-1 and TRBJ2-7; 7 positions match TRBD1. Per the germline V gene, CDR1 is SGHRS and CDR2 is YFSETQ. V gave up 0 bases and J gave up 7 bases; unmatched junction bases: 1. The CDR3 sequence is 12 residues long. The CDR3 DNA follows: TGCGCCAGCAGCTTGGTCAGGGGGGAGCAGTACTTC. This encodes CASSLVRGEQYF.

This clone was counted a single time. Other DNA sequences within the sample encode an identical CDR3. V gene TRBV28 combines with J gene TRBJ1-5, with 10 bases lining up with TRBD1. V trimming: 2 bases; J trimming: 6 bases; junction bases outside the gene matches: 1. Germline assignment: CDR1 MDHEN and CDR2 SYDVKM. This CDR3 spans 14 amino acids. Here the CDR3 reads CASSLRDRGQPQHF. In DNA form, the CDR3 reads TGTGCCAGCAGTTTAAGGGACAGGGGTCAGCCCCAGCATTTT. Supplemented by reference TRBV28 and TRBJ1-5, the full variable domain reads DVKVTQSSRYLVKRTGEKVFLECVQDMDHENMFWYRQDPGLGLRLIYFSYDVKMKEKGDIPEGYSVSREKKERFSLILESASTNQTSMYLCASSLRDRGQPQHFGDGTRLSIL.

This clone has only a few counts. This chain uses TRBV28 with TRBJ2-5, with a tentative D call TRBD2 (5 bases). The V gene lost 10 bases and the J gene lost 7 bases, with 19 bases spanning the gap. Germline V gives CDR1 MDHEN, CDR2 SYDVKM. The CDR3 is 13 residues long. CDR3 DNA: TGTGCCACCACCTCAACTAATCGGGGGACCCAGTACTTC. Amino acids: CATTSTNRGTQYF.

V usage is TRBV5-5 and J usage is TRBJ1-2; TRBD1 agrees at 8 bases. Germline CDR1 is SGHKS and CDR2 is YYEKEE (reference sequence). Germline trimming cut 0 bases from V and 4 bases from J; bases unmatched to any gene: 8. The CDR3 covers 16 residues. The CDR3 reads CASSLVSGGFGYGYTF. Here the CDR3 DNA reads TGTGCCAGCAGCTTGGTTTCAGGGGGCTTTGGCTATGGCTACACCTTC.